The 22 T cell receptor beta chains below all came from one sample that was sequenced in a study of blood T cell repertoires in COVID-19. Sequencing was performed with immunoSEQ multiplex PCR; in TCRdb, only in-frame clones are kept and a portion is missing. The table has approximately 170,000 clones, 70% to 90% seen once. Sequencing was carried out using PBMCs or T cells enriched from blood (not recorded which). Every receptor here comes from a woman in her late teens or twenties who had recovered from COVID-19.

V and J are TRBV5-4 and TRBJ2-3, with a possible D match to TRBD2 (6 bases). The CDR3 length is 15 residues. V was pared by 3 bases and J by 0 bases, with 11 bases between. The germline gives CDR1 SGHNT, CDR2 YYREEE (reference sequence). This chain's CDR3 is CASSSRDSSTDTQYF. The CDR3 nucleotides are TGTGCCAGCAGCTCACGGGACTCGAGCACAGATACGCAGTATTTT.

V and J are TRBV29-1 and TRBJ2-7; D is undetermined. The CDR3 has 13 amino acids. Germline V gene sequence: CDR1 SQVTM, CDR2 ANQGSEA. Trimming removed 4 bases from V and 1 base from J, with 11 bases in between. The CDR3 sequence: CSVGVDISYEQYF. CDR3 DNA: TGCAGCGTTGGGGTAGACATATCCTACGAGCAGTACTTC.

The CDR3 region is CASSPRKGGPQHF. The CDR3 region has the DNA TGTGCCAGCAGTCCCCGGAAGGGAGGGCCCCAGCATTTT. The chain carries TRBV6-5 and TRBJ1-5; D remains unclear. The germline CDR1 and CDR2 sequences are MNHEY and SVGAGI. V shed 5 bases and J shed 9 bases, with 14 bases lying between them. This CDR3 contains 13 residues.

The chain carries TRBV5-1 and TRBJ2-7, with D possibly being TRBD2 (5 bases). The length of the CDR3 is 16 residues. Germline-derived CDR1 and CDR2 are SGHRS and YFSETQ. Deletions cut 0 bases from V and 1 base from J, with 14 bases between. The CDR3 protein is CASSLVSSGGSYEQYF. CDR3 DNA sequence: TGCGCCAGCAGCTTGGTATCCAGCGGCGGGTCCTACGAGCAGTACTTC.

This clone showed up just once. This rearrangement joins TRBV29-1 to TRBJ2-7, with D maybe TRBD2 (6 bases). V was pared by 5 bases and J by 2 bases, with 13 bases between. This CDR3 is 13 amino acids long. Germline V gene sequence: CDR1 SQVTM, CDR2 ANQGSEA. The CDR3 is CSVLQTSTYEQYF. The CDR3 DNA is TGCAGCGTTTTACAGACTAGTACCTACGAGCAGTACTTC.

The gene calls are TRBV18 and TRBJ1-5, with D possibly being TRBD1 (5 bases). Germline assignment: CDR1 KGHSH and CDR2 LQKENI. The CDR3 runs to 13 residues. Trimming left V 8 bases short and J 3 bases short, with 11 bases between. The CDR3 loop reads CASTTGDNQPQHF. CDR3 DNA: TGTGCCAGCACAACAGGTGACAATCAGCCCCAGCATTTT.

This clone has more than one count but fewer than ten. The chain employs TRBV27 and TRBJ2-1; D may be TRBD2 (6 bases). V was shortened by 2 bases and J by 13 bases, with 15 bases between the two germline ends. This CDR3 is built from 13 residues. From germline, CDR1 is MNHEY and CDR2 SMNVEV (reference sequence). CDR3 sequence (DNA): TGTGCCAGCAGTTTAGGGCGGGAACAAGATCAGTTCTTC. The encoded protein is CASSLGREQDQFF.

The J gene is TRBJ2-5, the V gene TRBV29-1; 8 bases fit TRBD1. The V and J ends lost 6 bases and 2 bases, in that order; junction bases with no gene match: 2. Germline V gene data show CDR1 as SQVTM and CDR2 as ANQGSEA. This CDR3 has 12 amino acids. In DNA, the CDR3 is TGCAGCGTGACAGGGGTGCAAGAGACCCAGTACTTC. This sequence encodes CSVTGVQETQYF.

The J gene is TRBJ2-1, the V gene TRBV27; a possible D gene is TRBD1 (6 bases). This CDR3 contains 15 residues. CDR1 is MNHEY, CDR2 SMNVEV, per germline (reference sequence). V gave up 2 bases and J gave up 1 base, with 9 bases separating them. The CDR3 DNA reads TGTGCCAGCAGTTTACAGGGGTGGTCCTACAATGAGCAGTTCTTC. Its translation: CASSLQGWSYNEQFF.

The V and J genes are TRBV27 and TRBJ2-1; 8 bases are shared with TRBD1. Germline CDR1 reads MNHEY; CDR2 reads SMNVEV (reference sequence). The CDR3 has 13 residues. Trimming cost V 4 bases and J 7 bases; bases outside gene matches: 3. In nucleotides, the CDR3 is TGTGCCAGCAGTTGGACAGGGTGGAATGAGCAGTTCTTC. As protein: CASSWTGWNEQFF.

The chain recombines TRBV5-1 with TRBJ2-1; 14 positions agree with TRBD2. The CDR3 totals 15 residues. CDR1 and CDR2 from the germline V gene are SGHRS and YFSETQ. The V segment lost 4 bases and the J segment 9 bases; nucleotides outside the gene matches: 6. The chain's CDR3 is CASSPTSGRAGEQFF. Written as DNA, the CDR3 is TGCGCCAGCAGCCCGACTAGCGGGAGGGCCGGTGAGCAGTTCTTC.

V and J are TRBV5-1 and TRBJ1-1; TRBD1 aligns across 7 bases. Germline V gene data show CDR1 as SGHRS and CDR2 as YFSETQ. The CDR3 consists of 17 residues. The trim removed 7 bases at V and 1 base at J, leaving 16 bases unmatched. The chain's CDR3 is CASSRPEWDSENTEAFF. In DNA form, the CDR3 reads TGCGCCAGCTCTCGTCCCGAATGGGACAGTGAGAACACTGAAGCTTTCTTT.

This chain links TRBV28 with TRBJ1-5; D gene uncertain. The V end lost 3 bases, the J end lost 0 bases, and 15 bases lay between the germline ends. The germline V gene encodes CDR1 MDHEN and CDR2 SYDVKM. The CDR3 is 17 amino acids. The CDR3 DNA reads TGTGCCAGCAGTTTTACTTTTGGTCCCTATAGCAATCAGCCCCAGCATTTT. It yields the protein CASSFTFGPYSNQPQHF.

The J gene is TRBJ2-7, the V gene TRBV24-1, with TRBD2 matching over 13 bases. The V segment lost 6 bases and the J segment 4 bases; nucleotides outside the gene matches: 11. Germline V gene sequence: CDR1 KGHDR, CDR2 SFDVKD. The CDR3 is 17 residues long. The chain's CDR3 is CATSRVNGTSGTYEQYF. The CDR3 DNA is TGTGCCACCAGTCGGGTGAACGGGACTAGCGGGACATACGAGCAGTACTTC.

The chain uses TRBV6-1 and TRBJ2-1, with a weak D call TRBD1 (5 bases). In germline, CDR1 is MNHNS, CDR2 SASEGT. Deletions cut 3 bases from V and 7 bases from J, with 16 bases between. This CDR3 is built from 15 residues. In DNA, the CDR3 is TGTGCCAGCAGTGAGAACAGGAAGTTGAGTAATGAGCAGTTCTTC. Residues: CASSENRKLSNEQFF.

The chain joins TRBV2 to TRBJ2-1; D possibly corresponds to TRBD2 (6 bases). The length of the CDR3 is 16 residues. V was clipped by 7 bases and J by 6 bases, with 22 bases between them. From germline, CDR1 is SNHLY and CDR2 FYNNEI. The CDR3 region is CASKRDWAGTGNEQFF. In DNA form, the CDR3 reads TGTGCCAGCAAGCGAGACTGGGCGGGAACTGGCAATGAGCAGTTCTTC.

This chain connects TRBV7-2 to TRBJ2-7, with TRBD2 matching over 14 bases. Losses at the gene ends were 5 bases for V and 6 bases for J; bases not matched to a gene: 3. Germline CDR1 reads SGHTA; CDR2 reads FQGNSA. CDR3 length equals 14 residues. CDR3 coding DNA: TGTGCCAGCAGCCTGACTAGCGGGAGGGTCGAGCAGTACTTC. This encodes CASSLTSGRVEQYF.

The chain has TRBV29-1 and TRBJ1-1; TRBD1 agrees at 8 bases. The CDR3 has 11 amino acids. Germline-derived CDR1 and CDR2 are SQVTM and ANQGSEA. After removal of 4 bases from V and 10 bases from J, the junction contained 5 bases not matched to a gene. In nucleotides, the CDR3 is TGCAGCGTTGCCAGGACAGGGTTAGCTTTCTTT. This translates into CSVARTGLAFF.

The chain joins TRBV7-9 to TRBJ2-2, with 14 nucleotides matching TRBD2. This CDR3 has 19 residues. V lost 4 bases, J lost 5 bases, and 12 bases stayed unmatched. The germline V gene has CDR1 SEHNR and CDR2 FQNEAQ (reference sequence). In nucleotides, the CDR3 is TGTGCCAGCAGCTCAACCGCCGGGACTAGCGGGAGCGGAACCGGGGAGCTGTTTTTT. Its protein is CASSSTAGTSGSGTGELFF.

This sequence joins TRBV5-1 and TRBJ2-3, with D hard to call. Germline V gives CDR1 SGHRS, CDR2 YFSETQ. CDR3 length: 15 residues. Deletions cut 4 bases from V and 0 bases from J, with 12 bases between. The CDR3 DNA reads TGCGCCAGCAGCCCCTCGACACAAAGCACAGATACGCAGTATTTT. It specifies CASSPSTQSTDTQYF.

This sequence joins TRBV7-9 and TRBJ2-7, with TRBD1 as a possible D gene (6 bases). The CDR3 is 14 amino acids. V was shortened by 5 bases and J by 2 bases, with 13 bases between the two germline ends. Germline CDR1 is SEHNR and CDR2 is FQNEAQ (reference sequence). CDR3 nucleotides: TGTGCCAGCAGCACCAACAGGGTCCCCTACGAGCAGTACTTC. Its protein product is CASSTNRVPYEQYF.

The rearrangement uses TRBV15 and TRBJ2-1; unclear D gene. Germline V gene data show CDR1 as LNHNV and CDR2 as YYDKDF (reference sequence). The CDR3 covers 13 residues. V lost 0 bases and J 7 bases, leaving 7 bases between the germline ends. DNA of the CDR3: TGTGCCACCAGCAGAGATCCAGAAAATGAGCAGTTCTTC. Translating gives CATSRDPENEQFF. The full variable domain, in which reference TRBV15 and TRBJ2-1 provide the parts outside the CDR3, is DAMVIQNPRYQVTQFGKPVTLSCSQTLNHNVMYWYQQKSSQAPKLLFHYYDKDFNNEADTPDNFQSRRPNTSFCFLDIRSPGLGDTAMYLCATSRDPENEQFFGPGTRLTVL.